This TCR beta chain is drawn from a study of T cell responses to AZD1222 COVID-19 vaccine. The study's findings and limits: Donors, mostly white British, included more females; clonal diversity was possibly underestimated. Regions 160-218 and 743-854 dominated among vaccine-associated CD4 TCRs spanning spike. Without day 14 samples, only post-peak T cell repertoires were studied.

Profiled with immunoSEQ multiplex PCR; TCRdb holds only in-frame clones, not every one. The data contain approximately 120,000 clones, approximately 89% of them singletons. Notes on this clone: As yet, its antigen is unknown.

Sample: peripheral blood, taken 28 days after the second AZD1222 dose. This TCR was recovered from an adult who received the AZD1222 COVID-19 vaccine.

CDR3 in DNA: TGCAGCGTTGAAGCTAATAACTATGGCTACACCTTC. Its protein product is CSVEANNYGYTF. The chain combines TRBV29-1 with TRBJ1-2; D is uncertain. The CDR3 has 12 amino acids. CDR1 is SQVTM, CDR2 ANQGSEA, per germline. Trimming removed 1 base at V and 1 base at J, with 4 bases between.